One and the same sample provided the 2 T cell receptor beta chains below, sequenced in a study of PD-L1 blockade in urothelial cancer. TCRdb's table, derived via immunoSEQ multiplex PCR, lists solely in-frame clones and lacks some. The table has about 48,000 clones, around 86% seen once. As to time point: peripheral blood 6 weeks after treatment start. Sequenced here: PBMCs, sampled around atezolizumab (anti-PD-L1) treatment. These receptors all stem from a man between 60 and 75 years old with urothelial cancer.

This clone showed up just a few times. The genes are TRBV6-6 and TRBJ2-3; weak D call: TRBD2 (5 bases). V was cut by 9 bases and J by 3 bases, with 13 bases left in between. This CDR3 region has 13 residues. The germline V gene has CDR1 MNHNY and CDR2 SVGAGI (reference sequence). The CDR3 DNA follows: TGTGCCAGTCGTGGACCGGGGACAGATACGCAGTATTTT. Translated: CASRGPGTDTQYF.

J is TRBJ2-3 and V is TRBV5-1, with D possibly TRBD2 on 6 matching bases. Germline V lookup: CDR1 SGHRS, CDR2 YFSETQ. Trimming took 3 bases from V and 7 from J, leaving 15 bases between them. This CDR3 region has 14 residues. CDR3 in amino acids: CASSSEPGLNTQYF. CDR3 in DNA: TGCGCCAGCAGCTCGGAACCGGGACTCAATACGCAGTATTTT. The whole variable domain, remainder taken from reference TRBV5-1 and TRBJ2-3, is KAGVTQTPRYLIKTRGQQVTLSCSPISGHRSVSWYQQTPGQGLQFLFEYFSETQRNKGNFPGRFSGRQFSNSRSEMNVSTLELGDSALYLCASSSEPGLNTQYFGPGTRLTVL.